The subject of this entry is one T cell receptor beta chain. Assay: immunoSEQ multiplex PCR; the TCRdb copy retains only in-frame clones and omits some. Of roughly 330,000 clones listed, approximately 88% were seen once; the top ten hold roughly a tenth. CDR3 length equals 16 residues. Per germline, CDR1 SGHRS and CDR2 YFSETQ. Trimming took 4 bases from V and 4 from J, leaving 17 bases between them. These data belong to a study of blood T cell repertoires in COVID-19. Sequenced input: peripheral blood. The source of this sequence is a man aged 30-40 years with COVID-19, enrolled during active disease. The V and J genes are TRBV5-1 and TRBJ2-2; TRBD2 is a possible D gene (6 bases). CDR3 nucleotide sequence: TGCGCCAGCAGCCTTGGGAGGACCACAATCACCGGGGAGCTGTTTTTT. Translated: CASSLGRTTITGELFF.